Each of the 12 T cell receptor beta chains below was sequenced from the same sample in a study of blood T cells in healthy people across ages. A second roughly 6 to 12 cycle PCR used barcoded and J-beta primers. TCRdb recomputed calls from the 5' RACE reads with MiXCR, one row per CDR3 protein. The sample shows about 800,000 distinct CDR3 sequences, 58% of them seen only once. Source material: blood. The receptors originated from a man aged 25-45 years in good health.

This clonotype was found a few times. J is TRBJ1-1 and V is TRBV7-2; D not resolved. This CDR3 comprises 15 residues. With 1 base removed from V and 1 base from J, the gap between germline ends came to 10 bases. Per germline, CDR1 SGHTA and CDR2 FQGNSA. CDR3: CASSLEVSGNTEAFF. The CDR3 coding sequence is TGTGCCAGCAGCTTAGAAGTGTCAGGGAACACTGAAGCTTTCTTT.

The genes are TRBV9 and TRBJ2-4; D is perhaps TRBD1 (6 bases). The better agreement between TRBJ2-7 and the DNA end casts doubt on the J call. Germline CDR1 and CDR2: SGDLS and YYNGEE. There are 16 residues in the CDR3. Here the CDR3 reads CASSVAPGQGSAEQYF. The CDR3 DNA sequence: TGTGCCAGCAGCGTAGCTCCCGGGCAGGGGAGCGCCGAGCAGTACTTC.

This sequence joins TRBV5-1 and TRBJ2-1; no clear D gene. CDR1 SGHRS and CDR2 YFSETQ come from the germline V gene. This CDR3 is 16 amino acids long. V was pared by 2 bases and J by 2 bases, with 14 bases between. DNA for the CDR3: TGCGCCAGCAGCTTCGATGGGATGGTGACCTACAATGAGCAGTTCTTC. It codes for CASSFDGMVTYNEQFF.

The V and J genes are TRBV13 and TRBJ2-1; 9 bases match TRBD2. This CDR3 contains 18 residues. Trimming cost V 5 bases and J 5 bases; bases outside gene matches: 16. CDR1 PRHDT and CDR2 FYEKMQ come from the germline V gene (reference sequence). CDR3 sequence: CASSRTGPAGGMHNEQFF. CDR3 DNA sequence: TGTGCCAGCAGCCGCACGGGACCGGCGGGAGGGATGCACAATGAGCAGTTCTTC.

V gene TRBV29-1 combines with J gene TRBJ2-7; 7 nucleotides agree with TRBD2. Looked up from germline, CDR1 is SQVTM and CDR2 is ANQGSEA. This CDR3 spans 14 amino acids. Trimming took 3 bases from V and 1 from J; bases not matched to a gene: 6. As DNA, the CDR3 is TGCAGCGTTGAGGTGGCGGGGGAGTCCTACGAGCAGTACTTC. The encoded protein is CSVEVAGESYEQYF.

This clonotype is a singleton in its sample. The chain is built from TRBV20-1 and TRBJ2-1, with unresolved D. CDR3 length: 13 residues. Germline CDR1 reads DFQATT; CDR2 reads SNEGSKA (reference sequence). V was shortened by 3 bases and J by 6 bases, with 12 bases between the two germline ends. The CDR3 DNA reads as TGCAGTGCTAGTCCCCCGGCCCGCAATGAGCAGTTCTTC. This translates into CSASPPARNEQFF.

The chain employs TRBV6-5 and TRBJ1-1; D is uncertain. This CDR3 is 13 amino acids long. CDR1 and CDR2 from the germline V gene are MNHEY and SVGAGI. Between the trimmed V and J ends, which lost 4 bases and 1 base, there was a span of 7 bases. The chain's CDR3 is CASSSGQNTEAFF. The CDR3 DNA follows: TGTGCCAGCAGTTCGGGCCAGAACACTGAAGCTTTCTTT.

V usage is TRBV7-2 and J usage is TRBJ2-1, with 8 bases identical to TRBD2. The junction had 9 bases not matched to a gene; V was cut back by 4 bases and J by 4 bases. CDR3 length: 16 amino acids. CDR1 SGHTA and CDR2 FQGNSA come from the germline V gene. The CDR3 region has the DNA TGTGCCAGCAGCTCCCTGGGGGAGCGGGGGTACAATGAGCAGTTCTTC. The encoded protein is CASSSLGERGYNEQFF.

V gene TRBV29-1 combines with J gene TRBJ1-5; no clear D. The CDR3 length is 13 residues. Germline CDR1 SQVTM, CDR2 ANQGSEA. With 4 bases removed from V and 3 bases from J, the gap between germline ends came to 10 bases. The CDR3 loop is CSVVSGYNQPQHF. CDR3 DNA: TGCAGCGTTGTATCGGGATACAATCAGCCCCAGCATTTT.

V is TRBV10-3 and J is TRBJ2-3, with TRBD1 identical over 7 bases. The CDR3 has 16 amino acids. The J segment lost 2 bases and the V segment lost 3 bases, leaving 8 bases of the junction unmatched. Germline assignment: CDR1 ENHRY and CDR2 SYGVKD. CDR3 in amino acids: CAISDRGTRTTDTQYF. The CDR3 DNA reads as TGTGCCATCAGTGACAGGGGGACGAGGACCACAGATACGCAGTATTTT.

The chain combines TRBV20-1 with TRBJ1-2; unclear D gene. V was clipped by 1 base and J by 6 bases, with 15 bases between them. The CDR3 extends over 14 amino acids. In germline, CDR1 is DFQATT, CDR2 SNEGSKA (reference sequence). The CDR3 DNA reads TGCAGTGCTAGAGCGGGCAGGTCGGGAGATGGCTACACCTTC. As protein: CSARAGRSGDGYTF.

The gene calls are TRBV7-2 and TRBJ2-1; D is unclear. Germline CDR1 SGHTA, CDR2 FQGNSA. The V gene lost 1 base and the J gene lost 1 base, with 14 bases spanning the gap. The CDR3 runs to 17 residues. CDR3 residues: CTSSLVSSRKSYNEQFF. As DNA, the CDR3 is TGTACCAGCAGCTTAGTTTCGTCCAGGAAGTCCTACAATGAGCAGTTCTTC.